The rows below give T cell receptor beta chains drawn from one sample of a study of blood T cell repertoires in COVID-19. The data were produced by immunoSEQ multiplex PCR, yet TCRdb's version contains in-frame clones alone and is incomplete. In the table there are about 140,000 clones, roughly 81% of which are singletons. Sequencing was done on a sample of peripheral blood. The receptors originated from a woman between 50 and 59 years old with active or convalescent COVID-19. Both conserved end residues are part of each CDR3. A D gene is named only where the DNA matches it firmly. Some rows mark clone size as missing; the rest say once, few, many or name a class of expanded clone.

V gene	J gene	D gene	clone size	CDR3 DNA	CDR3 protein
TRBV7-2	TRBJ1-1	TRBD1	NA	TGTGCCAGCAGCTTTTCACAGGGGACCACTGAAGCTTTCTTT	CASSFSQGTTEAFF
TRBV7-8	TRBJ1-2	NA	NA	TGTGCCAGCAGCTTGACGGAGACCTATGGCTACACCTTC	CASSLTETYGYTF
TRBV5-1	TRBJ2-3	TRBD2	once	TGCGCCAGCAGCCCGGGACTAGCGGGAGGGTACGCAGATACGCAGTATTTT	CASSPGLAGGYADTQYF
TRBV7-9	TRBJ2-5	NA	NA	TGTGCCAGCAGCTCCCGGGAGTTCGAACAAGAGACCCAGTACTTC	CASSSREFEQETQYF
TRBV18	TRBJ1-6	NA	NA	TGTGCCAGCTCACCTCTAAGCAGGGGTTCACCCCTCCACTTT	CASSPLSRGSPLHF
TRBV7-9	TRBJ1-3	NA	few	TGTGCCAGCAGCTTAGCGCTGCAGGGGTCGAGAAACACCATATATTTT	CASSLALQGSRNTIYF
TRBV28	TRBJ1-3	NA	NA	TGTGCCAGCAGTTTACTACACACCATATATTTT	CASSLLHTIYF
TRBV9	TRBJ2-1	TRBD2	NA	TGTGCCAGCAGCGTAAATCTAGCGGGAGGGAATGAGCAGTTCTTC	CASSVNLAGGNEQFF
TRBV29-1	TRBJ2-5	TRBD1	NA	TGCAGCGTTCTACAGGGGACGGAGACCCAGTACTTC	CSVLQGTETQYF
TRBV6-5	TRBJ2-7	NA	NA	TGTGCCAGCAGTCCCAACGGACCGGGGTCCTACGAGCAGTACTTC	CASSPNGPGSYEQYF
TRBV7-2	TRBJ2-7	TRBD1	NA	TGTGCCAGCAGCTTCAGCGGGACAGGGGGGGAGCAGTACTTC	CASSFSGTGGEQYF
TRBV5-1	TRBJ2-1	TRBD2	once	TGCGCCAGCAGCCGAACTAGCGGGGGCGCCTACAATGAGCAGTTCTTC	CASSRTSGGAYNEQFF
TRBV7-2	TRBJ1-1	NA	NA	TGTGCCAGCAGCTATCGATCGGCAGGCACTGAAGCTTTCTTT	CASSYRSAGTEAFF
TRBV7-3	TRBJ1-1	TRBD1	NA	TGTGCCAGCAGCCCAGGGGGGAGCCCCATGAACACTGAAGCTTTCTTT	CASSPGGSPMNTEAFF
TRBV30	TRBJ1-2	TRBD1	few	TGTGCCTGCGGGGACAGAATTGTTTTGGGCTACACCTTC	CACGDRIVLGYTF
TRBV11-1	TRBJ2-7	TRBD2	NA	TGTGCCAGCAGCTTGGCGGGACTAGCGTCCTACGAGCAGTACTTC	CASSLAGLASYEQYF
TRBV28	TRBJ1-2	TRBD1	NA	TGTGCCAGCAGTTTTATCGGACAGGGGACGCGCTACACCTTC	CASSFIGQGTRYTF
TRBV9	TRBJ2-5	TRBD2	NA	TGTGCCAGCAGCGTAGGAACTAGCGGGAGGGGGAAACAAGAGACCCAGTACTTC	CASSVGTSGRGKQETQYF
TRBV11-2	TRBJ2-6	TRBD1	NA	TGTGCCAGCAGCACCTGGGGACAGGGCGGATCTGGGGCCAACGTCCTGACTTTC	CASSTWGQGGSGANVLTF
TRBV29-1	TRBJ2-1	NA	NA	TGCAGCCTCGGTCAGGGGCTCTACAATGAGCAGTTCTTC	CSLGQGLYNEQFF
TRBV5-6	TRBJ1-2	NA	NA	TGTGCCAGCAGCTTGGGACAGTCCTATGGCTACACCTTC	CASSLGQSYGYTF
TRBV30	TRBJ1-5	TRBD1	NA	TGTGCCTGGACCACAGGGGGGTCTCAGCCCCAGCATTTT	CAWTTGGSQPQHF
TRBV29-1	TRBJ1-1	NA	NA	TGCAGCGCTACAGAGAACACTGAAGCTTTCTTT	CSATENTEAFF
TRBV6-2/TRBV6-3	TRBJ1-5	TRBD1	NA	TGTGCCAGCAGTTCCAGGGGACAGGGGAATAGCAATCAGCCCCAGCATTTT	CASSSRGQGNSNQPQHF
TRBV6-4	TRBJ1-1	NA	NA	TGTGCCACCACAGGGATCACTGAAGCTTTCTTT	CATTGITEAFF
TRBV20-1	TRBJ2-7	NA	NA	TGCAGTGCTAGATATGACACTGAGCAGTACTTC	CSARYDTEQYF
TRBV28	TRBJ2-1	TRBD2	NA	TGTGCCAGCAGTTTGGGGGTCGTGAGCGGGACCAATGAGCAGTTCTTC	CASSLGVVSGTNEQFF
TRBV28	TRBJ2-7	TRBD1	NA	TGTGCCAGCAGGAGAGACAGGGGGTTTCCCTACGAGCAGTACTTC	CASRRDRGFPYEQYF
TRBV5-6	TRBJ1-1	NA	NA	TGTGCCAGCAGCTTGGGAGGGTGGACTGAAGCTTTCTTT	CASSLGGWTEAFF
TRBV18	TRBJ2-5	NA	NA	TGTGCCAGCTCACCACGGGAACAGGGCGGCGAGACCCAGTACTTC	CASSPREQGGETQYF
TRBV5-4	TRBJ2-5	NA	once	TGTGCCAGCAGCCCCGGGACTCCTCGGCGGCCAGAGACCCAGTACTTC	CASSPGTPRRPETQYF
TRBV21-1	TRBJ1-1	NA	NA	TGTGCCAGCAGCGAAGGCAGGGTCCGGACGAACACTGAAGCTTTCTTT	CASSEGRVRTNTEAFF
TRBV7-2	TRBJ2-7	NA	NA	TGTGCCAGCAGCTTAGGAGACTTCGCACACTACGAGCAGTACTTC	CASSLGDFAHYEQYF
TRBV20-1	TRBJ2-1	NA	NA	TGCAGTGCTAGCCCCAGGAATGAGCAGTTCTTC	CSASPRNEQFF
TRBV5-1	TRBJ1-1	NA	NA	TGCGCCAGCAGCTTGCAGGGGACCACTGAAGCTTTCTTT	CASSLQGTTEAFF
TRBV4-2	TRBJ2-1	TRBD2	NA	TGTGCCAGCAGCGGAGGGGCGGGGGGGCCCTACAATGAGCAGTTCTTC	CASSGGAGGPYNEQFF
TRBV21-1	TRBJ2-7	NA	NA	TGTGCCAGCAGCAAAGTTCTTCGTGGGAGAAAGAACACGGGACTAGCAAATAACTACGAGCAGTACTTC	CASSKVLRGRKNTGLANNYEQYF
TRBV25-1	TRBJ1-3	TRBD1	NA	TGTGCCAGCACGGACAGGGGCTCTGGAAACACCATATATTTT	CASTDRGSGNTIYF
TRBV7-2	TRBJ2-1	TRBD2	NA	TGTGCCAGCAGCTTACTAGCGGGGGGCTACAATGAGCAGTTCTTC	CASSLLAGGYNEQFF
TRBV5-1	TRBJ1-1	NA	NA	TGCGCCAGCAGCCAAACCTTTGCGACTGAAGCTTTCTTT	CASSQTFATEAFF
TRBV2	TRBJ2-7	NA	NA	TGTGCCAGCAGTGAGGGCAGCCCTCTTTTCGAGCAGTACTTC	CASSEGSPLFEQYF
TRBV9	TRBJ1-6	NA	NA	TGTGCCAGCAGCGCCCTGGGGGGGCGTAATTCACCCCTCCACTTT	CASSALGGRNSPLHF
TRBV27	TRBJ1-1	TRBD1	NA	TGTGCCAGCAGTGTAAACAGGGGGATGACTGAAGCTTTCTTT	CASSVNRGMTEAFF